This is a list of T cell receptor beta chains from one sample in a study of blood T cells in healthy people across ages. TCRdb independently ran MiXCR on the 5' RACE reads; one entry per CDR3 protein. The repertoire holds around 1.5 million distinct CDR3 sequences, with 59% as singletons. The sample taken for sequencing was blood. These receptors were collected from a man aged 18 to 30 in good health. The CDR3 runs from the conserved cysteine through the conserved F or W. A D gene is named only where the DNA matches it firmly. A clone size is listed for some rows: how often the clone was seen (once, few, many), or a class if it is expanded.

TRBV6-5	TRBJ1-1	-	-	CASSSHSGITEAFF	TGTGCCAGCAGTTCGCATTCAGGGATCACTGAAGCTTTCTTT
TRBV15	TRBJ2-3	-	-	CATSRGILYDGLSTDTQYF	TGTGCCACCAGCAGGGGAATCCTGTATGACGGGCTTAGCACAGATACGCAGTATTTT
TRBV7-9	TRBJ2-7	TRBD1	-	CASSLGRGRNEQYF	TGTGCCAGCAGCTTAGGCAGGGGGCGAAACGAGCAGTACTTC
TRBV11-2	TRBJ2-1	-	-	CASSFGGASWVNEQFF	TGTGCCAGCAGCTTTGGGGGAGCGTCCTGGGTCAATGAGCAGTTCTTC
TRBV10-3	TRBJ2-7	-	many	CAASPRQEPNEQYF	TGTGCCGCAAGCCCCCGACAGGAACCCAACGAGCAGTACTTC
TRBV27	TRBJ2-1	-	once	CAGSFGDYNEQFF	TGTGCCGGCAGTTTTGGAGACTACAATGAGCAGTTCTTC
TRBV4-3	TRBJ2-2	-	-	CASNQDGTHNTGELFF	TGCGCCAGCAACCAAGACGGGACTCACAACACCGGGGAGCTGTTTTTT
TRBV4-1	TRBJ2-7	-	-	CASSQEFQGYSYEQYF	TGCGCCAGCAGCCAAGAATTTCAGGGGTACTCCTACGAGCAGTACTTC
TRBV7-2	TRBJ2-3	-	-	CASSLVVGAADTQYF	TGTGCCAGCAGCTTAGTCGTCGGGGCGGCGGATACGCAGTATTTT
TRBV12-3/TRBV12-4	TRBJ1-2	-	-	CATQLVGQLYGYTF	TGTGCCACTCAACTAGTGGGGCAACTCTATGGCTACACCTTC
TRBV27	TRBJ1-2	-	few	CASSLSYGAVTPGDYGYTF	TGTGCCAGCAGTTTATCGTACGGGGCAGTGACCCCGGGTGACTATGGCTACACCTTC
TRBV28	TRBJ1-6	TRBD1	-	CASSLRTGRNSPLHF	TGTGCCAGCAGTTTAAGGACAGGGAGGAATTCACCCCTCCACTTT
TRBV13	TRBJ2-5	-	-	CASSHGPRVETQYF	TGTGCCAGCAGCCACGGCCCCAGAGTAGAGACCCAGTACTTC
TRBV11-2	TRBJ2-7	TRBD2	-	CASSWAGGPYEQYF	TGTGCCAGCAGCTGGGCGGGGGGTCCCTACGAGCAGTACTTC
TRBV12-3/TRBV12-4	TRBJ2-7	-	-	CASSTQGRYEQYF	TGTGCCAGCAGTACTCAGGGGCGCTACGAGCAGTACTTC
TRBV20-1	TRBJ2-7	TRBD2	-	CSARPGGRTTYEQYF	TGCAGTGCTAGACCGGGCGGGAGGACTACCTACGAGCAGTACTTC
TRBV4-1	TRBJ1-1	-	few	CASSQLGTEAFF	TGTGCCAGCAGCCAGCTAGGGACTGAAGCTTTCTTT
TRBV10-3	TRBJ2-5	TRBD1	-	CAISESIRPTGTQETQYF	TGTGCCATCAGTGAGTCGATACGGCCGACAGGGACCCAAGAGACCCAGTACTTC
TRBV27	TRBJ2-7	-	few	CATSGLGSYEQYF	TGTGCCACTTCCGGACTTGGCTCCTACGAGCAGTACTTC
TRBV7-2	TRBJ2-2	-	-	CASSLVSQGRGELFF	TGTGCCAGCAGCTTAGTGTCGCAGGGTCGAGGGGAGCTGTTTTTT
TRBV6-5	TRBJ2-5	-	-	CASSPHWAPQETQYF	TGTGCCAGCAGCCCCCACTGGGCACCTCAAGAGACCCAGTACTTC
TRBV9	TRBJ2-1	-	-	CASSVGGGDSYEQFF	TGTGCCAGCAGCGTAGGGGGCGGGGACTCCTACGAGCAGTTCTTC
TRBV13	TRBJ2-1	-	-	CASSPSRGLDGQGNEQFF	TGTGCCAGCAGCCCCTCACGGGGCTTGGACGGCCAGGGCAATGAGCAGTTCTTC
TRBV12-3/TRBV12-4	TRBJ1-5	TRBD1	once	CASSLEGTGVQPQHF	TGTGCCAGCAGTTTGGAAGGGACAGGGGTTCAGCCCCAGCATTTT
TRBV14	TRBJ1-1	TRBD1	-	CASSQRQGHQAEAFF	TGTGCCAGCAGCCAACGACAGGGGCATCAGGCTGAAGCTTTCTTT
TRBV21-1	TRBJ2-3	-	few	CASSNCSTSPLADTQYF	TGTGCCAGCAGCAATTGCTCGACTAGCCCCCTTGCAGATACGCAGTATTTT
TRBV20-1	TRBJ2-3	-	-	CSASGVAGSTDTQYF	TGCAGTGCTAGTGGAGTTGCGGGAAGCACAGATACGCAGTATTTT
TRBV20-1	TRBJ2-5	-	-	CSATMLAGQTQYF	TGCAGTGCTACTATGTTGGCCGGACAGACCCAGTACTTC
TRBV5-1	TRBJ2-4	-	-	CASSLGQGSDIQYF	TGCGCCAGCAGCTTGGGGCAGGGGAGTGACATTCAGTACTTC
TRBV2	TRBJ2-1	TRBD1	-	CASRPMTGLNEQFF	TGTGCCAGCAGACCTATGACAGGGTTGAATGAGCAGTTCTTC
TRBV7-9	TRBJ2-7	-	-	CASGLEGPLTNYEQYF	TGTGCCAGCGGTCTCGAGGGACCCCTAACAAATTACGAGCAGTACTTC
TRBV20-1	TRBJ2-3	TRBD2	few	CSARDPGGGGRTHTDTQYF	TGCAGTGCTAGAGATCCGGGGGGAGGCGGGAGAACACACACAGATACGCAGTATTTT
TRBV2	TRBJ2-1	-	once	CASSVTNPSYNEQFF	TGTGCCAGCAGTGTGACTAACCCCTCCTACAATGAGCAGTTCTTC
TRBV9	TRBJ1-2	-	-	CASSVETLSGYTF	TGTGCCAGCAGCGTAGAGACCCTCTCTGGCTACACCTTC
TRBV4-1	TRBJ2-7	TRBD1	few	CASSQFGQGPYEQYF	TGCGCCAGCAGCCAGTTCGGACAGGGACCCTACGAGCAGTACTTC
TRBV7-6	TRBJ2-7	-	-	CASSLLRDFSSYNEQYF	TGTGCCAGCAGCCTTCTCCGGGATTTCTCTTCCTACAATGAGCAGTACTTC
TRBV6-2/TRBV6-3	TRBJ1-1	-	-	CASSYLQGPNTEAFF	TGTGCCAGCAGTTACCTCCAGGGCCCGAACACTGAAGCTTTCTTT
TRBV7-2	TRBJ2-4	TRBD1	-	CASSLADREQYF	TGTGCCAGCAGCTTAGCGGACAGGGAGCAGTACTTC
TRBV11-2	TRBJ2-2	-	-	CASSLGTPMWELFF	TGTGCCAGCAGCTTAGGGACCCCCATGTGGGAGCTGTTTTTT
TRBV4-2	TRBJ2-7	TRBD1	-	CASSQQPGQGYEQYF	TGTGCCAGCAGCCAACAACCGGGACAGGGCTACGAGCAGTACTTC
TRBV20-1	TRBJ2-1	TRBD1	-	CSATGVVNNEQFF	TGCAGTGCCACAGGGGTTGTCAACAATGAGCAGTTCTTC
TRBV4-1	TRBJ2-3	TRBD2	-	CASSLRLAESTDAQYF	TGCGCCAGCAGCCTCCGACTAGCTGAAAGCACAGATGCGCAGTATTTT
TRBV12-3/TRBV12-4	TRBJ2-6	-	-	CASSLDAGAVSGANVLTF	TGTGCCAGCAGTTTAGACGCAGGGGCCGTCTCTGGGGCCAACGTCCTGACTTTC
TRBV29-1	TRBJ2-7	-	-	CSVEDRGEGYEQYF	TGCAGCGTTGAAGATCGAGGTGAGGGCTACGAGCAGTACTTC
TRBV27	TRBJ1-1	-	few	CASSLRTGGEAFF	TGTGCCAGCAGTTTACGTACGGGTGGGGAAGCTTTCTTT
TRBV18	TRBJ2-7	TRBD1	-	CASSPPWGQGYEQYF	TGTGCCAGCTCACCACCCTGGGGACAGGGATACGAGCAGTACTTC
TRBV29-1	TRBJ1-2	-	-	CSVTPLRDGAGYTF	TGCAGCGTGACCCCCTTGCGGGACGGGGCTGGCTACACCTTC
TRBV7-9	TRBJ2-5	-	-	CASSWDEGGYETQYF	TGTGCCAGCAGCTGGGACGAGGGGGGATATGAGACCCAGTACTTC
TRBV7-7	TRBJ2-5	TRBD2	-	CASSSGTSGRETQYF	TGTGCCAGCAGCTCTGGGACTAGCGGGAGAGAGACCCAGTACTTC
TRBV4-3	TRBJ1-5	-	-	CASSQDHYSNQPQHF	TGCGCCAGCAGCCAGGACCATTATAGCAATCAGCCCCAGCATTTT
TRBV20-1	TRBJ2-7	TRBD2	few	CSASSGGDYEQYF	TGCAGTGCTTCTAGCGGGGGGGACTACGAGCAGTACTTC
TRBV3-1	TRBJ2-1	-	once	CASSQASLASEQFF	TGTGCCAGCAGCCAAGCATCTTTAGCCTCAGAGCAGTTCTTC
TRBV10-2	TRBJ2-2	-	few	CATTEGILTGELFF	TGCGCCACCACCGAGGGGATTCTCACCGGGGAGCTGTTTTTT
TRBV29-1	TRBJ1-4	-	-	CSVSGQTNEKLFF	TGCAGCGTATCAGGGCAAACTAATGAAAAACTGTTTTTT